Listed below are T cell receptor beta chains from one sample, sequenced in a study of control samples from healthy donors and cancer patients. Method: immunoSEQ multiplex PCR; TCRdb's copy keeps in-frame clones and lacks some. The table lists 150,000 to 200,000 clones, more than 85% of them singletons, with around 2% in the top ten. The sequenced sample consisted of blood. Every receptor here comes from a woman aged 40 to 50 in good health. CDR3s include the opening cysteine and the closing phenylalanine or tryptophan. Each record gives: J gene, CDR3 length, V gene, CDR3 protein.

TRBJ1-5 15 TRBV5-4 CASRAGGDSNQPQHF
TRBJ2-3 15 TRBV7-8 CASSSRLAGGQGQYF
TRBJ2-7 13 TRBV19 CASRQGATYEQYF
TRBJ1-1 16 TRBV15 CATSRGGDRQNTEAFF
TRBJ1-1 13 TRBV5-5 CADRTDLNTEAFF
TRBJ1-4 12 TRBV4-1 CASSQDGQKLFF
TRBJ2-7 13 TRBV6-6 CASSRGTDYEQYF
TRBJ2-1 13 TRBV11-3 CASSQDAGNEQFF
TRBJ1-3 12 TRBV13 CASSSWGNTIYF
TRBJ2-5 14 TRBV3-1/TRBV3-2 CASSPDSNQETQYF
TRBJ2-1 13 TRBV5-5 CASSLQGWYEQFF
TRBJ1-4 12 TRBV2 CASSVGPEKLFF
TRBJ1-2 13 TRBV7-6 CASSLILGYGYTF
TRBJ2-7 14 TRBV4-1 CASSQGDRDYEQYF
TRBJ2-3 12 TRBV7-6 CASSSDTYTQYF
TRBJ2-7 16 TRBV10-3 CAISDSRGRVVYEQYF
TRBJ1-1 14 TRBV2 CASSEPGENTEAFF
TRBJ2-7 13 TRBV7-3 CASSPGQGAEQYF
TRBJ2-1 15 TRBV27 CASSLLSTGNNEQFF
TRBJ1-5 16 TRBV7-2 CASSSPQGGSNQPQHF
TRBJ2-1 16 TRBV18 CASSLAGSSSYNEQFF
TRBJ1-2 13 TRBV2 CASSDRGNYGYTF
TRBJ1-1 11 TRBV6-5 CASSYGLLAFF
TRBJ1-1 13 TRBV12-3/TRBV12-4 CASSLDPNTEAFF
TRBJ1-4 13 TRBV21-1 CAPENRENEKLFF
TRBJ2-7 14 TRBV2 CARGGGGHSYEQYF
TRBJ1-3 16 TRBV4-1 CASSPYTGSAGNTIYF
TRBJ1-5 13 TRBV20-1 CSASGGHSQPQHF
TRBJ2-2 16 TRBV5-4 CASSPNRAMNTGELFF
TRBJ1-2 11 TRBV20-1 CSGGSNYGYTF
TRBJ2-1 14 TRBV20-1 CSASERGRVNEQFF
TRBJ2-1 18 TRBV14 CASTSTPSIPKSYNEQFF
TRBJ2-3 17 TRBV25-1 CASGGDRLPYSTDTQYF
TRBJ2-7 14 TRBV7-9 CASSLSDSWGEQYF
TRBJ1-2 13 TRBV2 CASSLYPQQGYTF
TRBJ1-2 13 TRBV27 CASSLAREGGYTF
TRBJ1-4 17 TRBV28 CASTPPGGALAYEKLFF
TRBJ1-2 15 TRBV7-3 CASSSGTAGNYGYTF
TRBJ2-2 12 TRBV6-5 CASRGNTGELFF
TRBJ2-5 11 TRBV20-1 CSASYQETQYF
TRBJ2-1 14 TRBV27 CASSPVDGTNEQFF
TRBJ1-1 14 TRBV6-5 CASSWGPTNTEAFF
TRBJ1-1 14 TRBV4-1 CASSQETGRAEAFF
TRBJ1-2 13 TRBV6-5 CASSWSATGGYTF
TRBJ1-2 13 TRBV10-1 CASSQRSNYGYTF
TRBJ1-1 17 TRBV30 CAWSVHRTLPSSTEAFF
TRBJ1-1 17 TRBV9 CASSAPVGTKLNTEAFF
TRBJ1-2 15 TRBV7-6 CASSLMEGGGYGYTF
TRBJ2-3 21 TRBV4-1 CASSPPIGLAGPGGSTDTQYF
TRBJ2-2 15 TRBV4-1 CASSQDWPSTGELFF